What follows describes a single T cell receptor beta chain. What this receptor recognizes is not known. No qualities accompany the bases; no much larger clone lies one base away. This sample was taken from a study of control samples from healthy donors and cancer patients (dated by TCRdb to the early 2020s). CDR1 LGHDT and CDR2 YNNKEL are derived from the germline V gene (reference sequence). V is shortened by 5 bases, J by 7 bases, and the region joining them spans 6 bases. Including the terminal cysteine and phenylalanine, the CDR3 comprises 11 residues. The kept DNA is CDR3 alone, 33 bases in frame from the first base. The protocol used for the library was the immunoSEQ multiplex PCR assay. The table was pulled from immuneACCESS by TCRdb, which kept in-frame rearrangements only. Such tables lose some clones; where checked, under half of the loss comes from unresolved V genes, and the rest has no known cause. The table for this sample lists roughly 50,000 clones; roughly 96% of them were counted only once. The ten largest clones capture 1.5% to 2% of the sample.

The source is a woman younger than 45 in good health. The chain links TRBV3-1 (or the pseudogene TRBV3-2) with TRBJ2-1, with the D gene call left open. Sequenced input: blood. For the CDR3, the sequence is CASSSLNEQFF. DNA sequence: TGTGCCAGCAGCTCCTTGAATGAGCAGTTCTTC.